The clone carrying this TCR beta chain turned up a few times. What it recognizes is unknown. The data derive from a study of shared clonotypes between healthy human individuals. Deep level was the assay's run setting. The authors' processing: ImmunoSEQ output lacked quality scores and full-length reads, limiting matched filtering. Clones were read by immunoSEQ multiplex PCR, and TCRdb kept only the in-frame ones, dropping some. V and J calls and clone size are as listed in that table; D and trimming were resolved from the DNA. Of about 500,000 clones in the sample, 75% to 80% were seen once. Study results and caveats: Only a few donors were included, so the genetic and exposure-history diversity represented was limited.

The V gene lost 6 bases and the J gene lost 9 bases, with 15 bases spanning the gap. From germline, CDR1 is MDHEN and CDR2 SYDVKM. CDR3 size: 13 residues. The source of this sequence is a woman aged 35 to 49 in good health. Some clones in this sample may be carry-over from other donors' samples. The sample consisted of PBMCs. The chain joins TRBV28 to TRBJ2-4, with a tentative D call TRBD1 (6 bases). The CDR3 DNA sequence: TGTGCCAGCAGAATGGGACATACGACCATTCAGTACTTC. Protein: CASRMGHTTIQYF. Together with reference TRBV28 and TRBJ2-4, the CDR3 gives the full variable domain: DVKVTQSSRYLVKRTGEKVFLECVQDMDHENMFWYRQDPGLGLRLIYFSYDVKMKEKGDIPEGYSVSREKKERFSLILESASTNQTSMYLCASRMGHTTIQYFGAGTRLSVL.